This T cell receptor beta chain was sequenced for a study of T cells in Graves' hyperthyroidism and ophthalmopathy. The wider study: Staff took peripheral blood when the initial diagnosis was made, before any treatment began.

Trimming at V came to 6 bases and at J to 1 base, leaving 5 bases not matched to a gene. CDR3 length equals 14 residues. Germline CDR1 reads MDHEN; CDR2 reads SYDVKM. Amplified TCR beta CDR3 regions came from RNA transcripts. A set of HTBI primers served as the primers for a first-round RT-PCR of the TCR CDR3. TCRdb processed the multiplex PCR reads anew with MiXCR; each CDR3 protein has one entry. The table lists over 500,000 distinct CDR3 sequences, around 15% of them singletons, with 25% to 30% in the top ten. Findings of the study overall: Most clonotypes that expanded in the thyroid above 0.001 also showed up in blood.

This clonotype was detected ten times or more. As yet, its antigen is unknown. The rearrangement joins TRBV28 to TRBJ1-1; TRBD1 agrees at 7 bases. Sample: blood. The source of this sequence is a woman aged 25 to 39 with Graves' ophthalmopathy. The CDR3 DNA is TGTGCCAGCAGATCACAGGGGTGGAACACTGAAGCTTTCTTT. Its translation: CASRSQGWNTEAFF. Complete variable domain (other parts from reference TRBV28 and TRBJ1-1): DVKVTQSSRYLVKRTGEKVFLECVQDMDHENMFWYRQDPGLGLRLIYFSYDVKMKEKGDIPEGYSVSREKKERFSLILESASTNQTSMYLCASRSQGWNTEAFFGQGTRLTVV.